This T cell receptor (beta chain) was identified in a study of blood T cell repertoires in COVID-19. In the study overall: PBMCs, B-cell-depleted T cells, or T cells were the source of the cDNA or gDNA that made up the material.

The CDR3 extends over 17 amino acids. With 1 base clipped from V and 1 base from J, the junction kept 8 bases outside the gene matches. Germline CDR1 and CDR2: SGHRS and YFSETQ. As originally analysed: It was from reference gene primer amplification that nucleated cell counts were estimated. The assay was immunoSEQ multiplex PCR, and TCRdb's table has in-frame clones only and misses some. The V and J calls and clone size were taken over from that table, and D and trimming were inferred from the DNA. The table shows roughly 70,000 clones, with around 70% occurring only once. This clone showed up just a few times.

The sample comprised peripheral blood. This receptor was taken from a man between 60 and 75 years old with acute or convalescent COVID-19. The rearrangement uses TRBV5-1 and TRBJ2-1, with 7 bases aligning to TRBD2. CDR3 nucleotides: TGCGCCAGCAGCTTGACCCCGACTAGCATATCCTACAATGAGCAGTTCTTC. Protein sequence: CASSLTPTSISYNEQFF.